The 18 T cell receptor beta chains given below trace back to one sample, sequenced in a study of T cells expressing NK-cell markers. TCRdb reprocessed the 5' RACE reads and stores each CDR3 protein as one record, lacking DNA. The listing records approximately 440,000 distinct CDR3 sequences. The specimen sequenced was blood T cells: a sorted CD56 or NKG2C T cell subset, CD4+ or CD8+ T cells, or bulk PBMC T cells (not recorded which). These receptors were taken from a woman between 45 and 60 years old in good health.

The chain uses TRBV7-9 and TRBJ2-6; there is no DNA to check the TCRdb D call of TRBD2. The CDR3 sequence is 18 residues long. Germline-derived CDR1 and CDR2 are SEHNR and FQNEAQ (reference sequence). The CDR3 sequence is CASSRGTRTSSGANVLTF.

The V and J genes are TRBV20-1 and TRBJ2-7. This CDR3 spans 12 amino acids. Germline values: CDR1 DFQATT, CDR2 SNEGSKA (reference sequence). The CDR3 spells CSASVSSYEQYF.

V and J are TRBV19 and TRBJ1-1; TCRdb names TRBD1, which stays unverified in the absence of DNA. The length of the CDR3 is 14 residues. CDR1 is LNHDA and CDR2 is SQIVND in the germline V gene (reference sequence). CDR3 loop: CASCRTGEDIEAFF.

The chain employs TRBV7-8 and TRBJ1-1; TCRdb returns TRBD1, unconfirmable since there is no DNA. Looked up from germline, CDR1 is SGHVS and CDR2 is FQNEAQ. CDR3 size: 16 residues. CDR3: CASSSPVDSMNTEAFF.

V and J are TRBV10-3 and TRBJ2-3; there is no DNA to check the TCRdb D call of TRBD2. The CDR3 is 16 residues long. Germline V lookup: CDR1 ENHRY, CDR2 SYGVKD. The chain's CDR3 is CAISQTSGRPSDTQYF.

This sequence joins TRBV7-9 and TRBJ2-4. Germline V CDR1 and CDR2: SEHNR, FQNEAQ (reference sequence). The CDR3 consists of 15 residues. CDR3: CASSPVRLAKNIQYF.

J is TRBJ2-1 and V is TRBV12-3 or TRBV12-4. The CDR3 extends over 13 amino acids. This CDR3 reads CASRREPYNEQFF.

The chain couples TRBV5-6 to TRBJ2-5; TCRdb calls TRBD1, which cannot be checked without DNA. The CDR3 is 15 residues long. The germline CDR1 and CDR2 sequences are SGHDT and YYEEEE. The CDR3 reads CATQRGYRVQETQYF.

The rearrangement links TRBV20-1 to TRBJ1-4. The length of the CDR3 is 15 residues. CDR1 is DFQATT, CDR2 SNEGSKA, per germline (reference sequence). CDR3 loop: CSAQSSGAANEKLFF.

V usage is TRBV5-5 and J usage is TRBJ1-3. Per germline, CDR1 SGHKS and CDR2 YYEKEE (reference sequence). The CDR3 is 17 amino acids. CDR3 residues: CASSLSRQTFSGNTIYF.

This chain joins TRBV20-1 and TRBJ2-2; the D call from TCRdb, TRBD1, cannot be confirmed without DNA. This CDR3 has 14 residues. Germline loops: CDR1 DFQATT, CDR2 SNEGSKA (reference sequence). CDR3 residues: CSASLSGRPQELFF.

This sequence joins TRBV7-9 and TRBJ2-7. This CDR3 spans 13 amino acids. The germline V gene encodes CDR1 SEHNR and CDR2 FQNEAQ (reference sequence). The CDR3 sequence: CASSLARVYEQYF.

The CDR3 spells CASSLSRTNTGELFF. The rearrangement links TRBV7-8 to TRBJ2-2. Germline lookup yields CDR1 SGHVS and CDR2 FQNEAQ. This CDR3 spans 15 amino acids.

The CDR3 reads CATRETGTDTQYF. This sequence joins TRBV24-1 and TRBJ2-3; TCRdb outputs TRBD1, but without DNA this stays unchecked. CDR1 KGHDR and CDR2 SFDVKD come from the germline V gene. CDR3 length equals 13 residues.

The rearrangement links TRBV5-1 to TRBJ1-5. The CDR3 is 15 residues long. Germline CDR1 and CDR2: SGHRS and YFSETQ. CDR3 loop: CASSLGVGLNQPQHF.

The rearrangement links TRBV7-8 to TRBJ2-3. Germline loops: CDR1 SGHVS, CDR2 FQNEAQ. The CDR3 loop spans 12 amino acids. The CDR3 loop is CASSLRTDTRYF. The variable domain in full, completed from reference TRBV7-8 and TRBJ2-3, reads GAGVSQSPRYKVAKRGQDVALRCDPISGHVSLFWYQQALGQGPEFLTYFQNEAQLDKSGLPSDRFFAERPEGSVSTLKIQRTQQEDSAVYLCASSLRTDTRYFGPGTRLTVL.

The chain recombines TRBV7-9 with TRBJ2-3. Germline assignment: CDR1 SEHNR and CDR2 FQNEAQ (reference sequence). There are 12 residues in the CDR3. CDR3 region: CASSSPRDTQYF.

This sequence joins TRBV3-1 and TRBJ2-1; TCRdb's assignment of TRBD1 cannot be checked, as there is no DNA. Germline V gives CDR1 LGHDT, CDR2 YNNKEL (reference sequence). The CDR3 extends over 13 amino acids. Here the CDR3 reads CASSLSSGNEQFF.